This T cell receptor beta chain comes out of a study of cytomegalovirus exposure and HLA in healthy donors. Study observations and caveats: Cytomegalovirus-associated TCR beta chains were listed, numbering some 150.

Comments on this clone: What it binds is unknown.

V trimming: 3 bases; J trimming: 6 bases; junction bases outside the gene matches: 3. Germline-derived CDR1 and CDR2 are MNHEY and SVGAGI. CDR3 length: 14 residues. PCR amplification relied on 60 Vbeta primers (plus 13 Jbeta primers). TCRdb's table, derived via immunoSEQ multiplex PCR, lists solely in-frame clones and lacks some. The sample lists approximately 160,000 clones; roughly four fifths were seen once. Sequenced input: PBMCs. The TCR comes from a man in his late teens or twenties in good health and CMV-seronegative. V and J are TRBV6-5 and TRBJ2-2; 8 bases are shared with TRBD1. The CDR3 DNA sequence: TGTGCCAGCAGTTATCAGGGGGCCCCCGGGGAGCTGTTTTTT. Translating it yields CASSYQGAPGELFF.